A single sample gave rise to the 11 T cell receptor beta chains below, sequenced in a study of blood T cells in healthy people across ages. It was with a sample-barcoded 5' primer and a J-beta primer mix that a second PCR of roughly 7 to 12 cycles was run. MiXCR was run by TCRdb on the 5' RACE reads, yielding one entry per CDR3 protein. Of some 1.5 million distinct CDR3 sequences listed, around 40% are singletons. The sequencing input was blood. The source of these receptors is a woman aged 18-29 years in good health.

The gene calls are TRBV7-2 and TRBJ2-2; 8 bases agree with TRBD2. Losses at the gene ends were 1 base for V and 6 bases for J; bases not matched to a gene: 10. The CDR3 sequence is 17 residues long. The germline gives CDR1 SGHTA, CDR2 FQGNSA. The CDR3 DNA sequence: TGTGCCAGCAGCTTAGAGTTGCGGGGGGATGAGGCCGGGGAGCTGTTTTTT. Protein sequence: CASSLELRGDEAGELFF.

The CDR3 here is CSARPDRGTSYEQYF. For the CDR3, the DNA is TGCAGTGCTAGACCCGACAGGGGCACGTCCTACGAGCAGTACTTC. The chain employs TRBV20-1 and TRBJ2-7; 8 nucleotides match TRBD1. Germline V CDR1 and CDR2: DFQATT, SNEGSKA (reference sequence). The J segment lost 1 base and the V segment lost 2 bases, leaving 7 bases of the junction unmatched. The CDR3 is 15 residues long.

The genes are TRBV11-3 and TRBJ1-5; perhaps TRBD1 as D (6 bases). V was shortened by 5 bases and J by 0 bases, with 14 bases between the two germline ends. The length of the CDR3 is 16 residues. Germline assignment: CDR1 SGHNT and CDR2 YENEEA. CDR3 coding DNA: TGTGCCAGCAGCATGAAACAGGGAGGTAGCAATCAGCCCCAGCATTTT. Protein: CASSMKQGGSNQPQHF.

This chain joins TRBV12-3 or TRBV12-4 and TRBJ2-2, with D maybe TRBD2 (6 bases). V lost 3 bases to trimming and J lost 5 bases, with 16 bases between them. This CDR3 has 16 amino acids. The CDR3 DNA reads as TGTGCCAGCAGTTTGGGTTCGGGAGCAAAGACCGGGGAGCTGTTTTTT. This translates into CASSLGSGAKTGELFF.

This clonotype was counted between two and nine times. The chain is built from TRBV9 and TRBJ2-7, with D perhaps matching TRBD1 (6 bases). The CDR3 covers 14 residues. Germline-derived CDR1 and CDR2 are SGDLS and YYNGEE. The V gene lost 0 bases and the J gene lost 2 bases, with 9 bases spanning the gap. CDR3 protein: CASSVDGQTYEQYF. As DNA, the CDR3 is TGTGCCAGCAGCGTAGATGGACAGACCTACGAGCAGTACTTC.

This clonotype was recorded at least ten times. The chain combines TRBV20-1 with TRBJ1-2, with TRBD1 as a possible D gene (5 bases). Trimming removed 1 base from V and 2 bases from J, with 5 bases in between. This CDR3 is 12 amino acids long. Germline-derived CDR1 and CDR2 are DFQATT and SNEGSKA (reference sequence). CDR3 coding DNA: TGCAGTGCTAGAGGACAGAACTATGGCTACACCTTC. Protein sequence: CSARGQNYGYTF.

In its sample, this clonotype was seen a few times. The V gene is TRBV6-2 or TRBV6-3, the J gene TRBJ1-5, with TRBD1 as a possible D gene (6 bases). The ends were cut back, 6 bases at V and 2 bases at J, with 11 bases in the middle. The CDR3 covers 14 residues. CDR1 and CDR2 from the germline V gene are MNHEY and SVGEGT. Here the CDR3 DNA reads TGTGCCAGCAGACAGGGAGGAGGCAATCAGCCCCAGCATTTT. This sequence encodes CASRQGGGNQPQHF.

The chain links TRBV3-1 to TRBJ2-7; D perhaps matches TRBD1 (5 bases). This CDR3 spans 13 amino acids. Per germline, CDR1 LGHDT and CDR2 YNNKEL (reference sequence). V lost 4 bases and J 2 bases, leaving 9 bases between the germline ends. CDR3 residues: CASSLQQAYEQYF. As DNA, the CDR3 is TGTGCCAGCAGCCTTCAACAGGCCTACGAGCAGTACTTC.

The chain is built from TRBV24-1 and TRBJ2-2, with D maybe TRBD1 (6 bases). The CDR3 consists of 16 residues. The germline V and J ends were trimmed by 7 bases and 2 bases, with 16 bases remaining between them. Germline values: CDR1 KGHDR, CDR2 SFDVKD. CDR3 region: CATSTGMRFNTGELFF. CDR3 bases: TGTGCCACCAGCACAGGGATGCGGTTCAACACCGGGGAGCTGTTTTTT.

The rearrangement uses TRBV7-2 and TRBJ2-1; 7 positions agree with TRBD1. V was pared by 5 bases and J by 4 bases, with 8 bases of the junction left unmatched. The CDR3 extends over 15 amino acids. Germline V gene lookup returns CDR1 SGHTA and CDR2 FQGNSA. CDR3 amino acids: CASSTAGTEYNEQFF. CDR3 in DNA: TGTGCCAGCAGCACCGCCGGGACAGAGTACAATGAGCAGTTCTTC.

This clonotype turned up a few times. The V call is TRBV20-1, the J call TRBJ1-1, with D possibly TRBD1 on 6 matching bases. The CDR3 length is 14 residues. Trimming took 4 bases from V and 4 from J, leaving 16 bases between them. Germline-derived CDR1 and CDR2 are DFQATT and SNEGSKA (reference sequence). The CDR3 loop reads CSATTQGWGTEAFF. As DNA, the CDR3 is TGCAGTGCTACCACACAGGGTTGGGGCACTGAAGCTTTCTTT.